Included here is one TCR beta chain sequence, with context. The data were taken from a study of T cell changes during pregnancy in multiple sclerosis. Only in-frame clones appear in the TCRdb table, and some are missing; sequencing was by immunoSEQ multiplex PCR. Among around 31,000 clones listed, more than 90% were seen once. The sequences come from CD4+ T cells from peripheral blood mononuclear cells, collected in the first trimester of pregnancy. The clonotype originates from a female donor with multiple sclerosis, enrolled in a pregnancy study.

CDR3: CASSQSWRRPIRYEQYF. In DNA, the CDR3 is TGCGCCAGCAGTCAATCGTGGCGGCGCCCGATCCGATACGAGCAGTACTTC. The rearrangement joins TRBV23-1 to TRBJ2-7; no firm D call. TRBV23-1 is reported as an ORF; its role is uncertain. Trimming shortened V by 0 bases and J by 4 bases, and 19 bases separated the two germline ends. The length of the CDR3 is 17 residues.